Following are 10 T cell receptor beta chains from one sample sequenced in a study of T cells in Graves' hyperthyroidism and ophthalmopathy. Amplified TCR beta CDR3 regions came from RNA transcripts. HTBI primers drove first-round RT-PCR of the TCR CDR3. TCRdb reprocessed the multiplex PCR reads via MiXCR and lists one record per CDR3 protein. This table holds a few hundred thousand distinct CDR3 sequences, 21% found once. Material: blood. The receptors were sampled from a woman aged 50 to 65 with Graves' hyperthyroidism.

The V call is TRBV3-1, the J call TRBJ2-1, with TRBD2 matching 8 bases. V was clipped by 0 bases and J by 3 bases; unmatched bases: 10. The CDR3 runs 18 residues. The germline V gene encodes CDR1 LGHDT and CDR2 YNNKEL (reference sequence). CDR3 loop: CASSQDWVAGRGYNEQFF. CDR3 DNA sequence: TGTGCCAGCAGCCAAGATTGGGTAGCGGGGAGGGGCTACAATGAGCAGTTCTTC.

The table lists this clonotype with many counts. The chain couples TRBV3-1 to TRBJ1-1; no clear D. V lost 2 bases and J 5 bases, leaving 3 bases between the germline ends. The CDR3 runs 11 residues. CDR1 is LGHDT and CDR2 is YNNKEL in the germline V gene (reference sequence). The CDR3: CASSQSTEAFF. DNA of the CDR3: TGTGCCAGCAGCCAATCTACTGAAGCTTTCTTT.

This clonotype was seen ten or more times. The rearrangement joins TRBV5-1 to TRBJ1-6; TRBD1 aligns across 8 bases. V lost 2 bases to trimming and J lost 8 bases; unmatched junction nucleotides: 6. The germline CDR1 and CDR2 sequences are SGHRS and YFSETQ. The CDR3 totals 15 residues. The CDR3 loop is CASSFRTGRDSPLHF. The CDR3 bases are TGCGCCAGCAGCTTCCGGACAGGGCGGGATTCACCCCTCCACTTT. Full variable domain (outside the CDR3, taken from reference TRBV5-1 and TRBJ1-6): KAGVTQTPRYLIKTRGQQVTLSCSPISGHRSVSWYQQTPGQGLQFLFEYFSETQRNKGNFPGRFSGRQFSNSRSEMNVSTLELGDSALYLCASSFRTGRDSPLHFGNGTRLTVT.

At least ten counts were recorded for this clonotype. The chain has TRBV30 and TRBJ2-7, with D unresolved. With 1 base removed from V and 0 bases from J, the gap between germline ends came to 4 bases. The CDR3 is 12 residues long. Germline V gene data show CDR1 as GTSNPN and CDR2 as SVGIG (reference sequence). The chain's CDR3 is CAWSDSSYEQYF. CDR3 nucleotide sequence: TGTGCCTGGAGTGACAGCTCCTACGAGCAGTACTTC.

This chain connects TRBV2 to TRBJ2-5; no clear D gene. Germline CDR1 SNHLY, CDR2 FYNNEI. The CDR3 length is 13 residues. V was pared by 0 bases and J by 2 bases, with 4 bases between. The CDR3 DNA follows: TGTGCCAGCAGTGAAGCGCGGCAAGAGACCCAGTACTTC. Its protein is CASSEARQETQYF.

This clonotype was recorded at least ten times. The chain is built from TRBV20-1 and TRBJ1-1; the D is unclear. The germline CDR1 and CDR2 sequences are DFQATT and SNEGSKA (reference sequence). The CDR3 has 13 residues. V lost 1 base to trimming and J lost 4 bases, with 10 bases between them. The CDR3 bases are TGCAGTGCTAGAGGAAGGAAACCCACTGAAGCTTTCTTT. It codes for CSARGRKPTEAFF.

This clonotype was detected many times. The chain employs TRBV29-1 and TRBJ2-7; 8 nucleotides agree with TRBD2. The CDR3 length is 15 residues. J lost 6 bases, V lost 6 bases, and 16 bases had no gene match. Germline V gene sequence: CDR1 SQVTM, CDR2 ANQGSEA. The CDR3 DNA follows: TGCAGCGTGCCAGGGCCGACTAGCGTGAAATTCGAGCAGTACTTC. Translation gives CSVPGPTSVKFEQYF.

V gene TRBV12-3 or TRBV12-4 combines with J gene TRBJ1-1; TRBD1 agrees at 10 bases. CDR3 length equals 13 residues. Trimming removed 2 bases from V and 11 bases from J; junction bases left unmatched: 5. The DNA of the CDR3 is TGTGCCAGCAGTTTAAGGGACAGGGGTTTGGCTTTCTTT. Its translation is CASSLRDRGLAFF.

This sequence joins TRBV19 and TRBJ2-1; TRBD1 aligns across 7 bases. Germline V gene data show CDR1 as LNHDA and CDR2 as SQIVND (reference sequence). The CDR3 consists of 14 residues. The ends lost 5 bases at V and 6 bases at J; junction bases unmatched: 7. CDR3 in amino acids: CASSVDRVGNEQFF. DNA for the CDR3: TGTGCCAGTAGTGTCGACAGGGTCGGCAATGAGCAGTTCTTC.

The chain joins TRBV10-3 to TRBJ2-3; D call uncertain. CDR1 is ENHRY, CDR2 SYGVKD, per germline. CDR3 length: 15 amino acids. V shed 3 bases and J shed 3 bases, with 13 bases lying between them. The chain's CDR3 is CAISEGLGPTDTQYF. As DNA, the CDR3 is TGTGCCATCAGTGAAGGTCTAGGGCCGACAGATACGCAGTATTTT.